The 14 T cell receptor beta chains below were found in one sample sequenced in a study of blood T cell repertoires in COVID-19. Assay used: immunoSEQ multiplex PCR; TCRdb lists only in-frame clones, some missing. The sample yields just over 75,000 clones, around 80% seen once. Sequencing was done on a sample of peripheral blood. These TCRs come from a man aged 60 to 75 with active or convalescent COVID-19.

This clone was picked up one time. This rearrangement joins TRBV12-5 to TRBJ1-6; TRBD1 is a possible D gene (5 bases). The CDR3 is 12 residues long. The V end was cut by 7 bases, the J end by 9 bases, with 10 bases between. CDR1 LGHNT and CDR2 FRNRAP come from the germline V gene. The CDR3 sequence: CASAGFGSPLHF. The CDR3 bases are TGTGCTAGTGCAGGGTTCGGTTCACCCCTCCACTTT. Filled out from reference TRBV12-5 and TRBJ1-6, the complete variable domain reads DARVTQTPRHKVTEMGQEVTMRCQPILGHNTVFWYRQTMMQGLELLAYFRNRAPLDDSGMPKDRFSAEMPDATLATLKIQPSEPRDSAVYFCASAGFGSPLHFGNGTRLTVT.

On this clone itself: At one of its ends the junction is not consistent with the germline gene, which may arise from a read error. The chain carries TRBV5-6 and TRBJ1-2; TRBD1 aligns across 12 bases. This CDR3 contains 16 residues. The V gene's germline CDR1 is SGHDT and CDR2 YYEEEE. CDR3 protein: CASSLDGTGGSYGYTF. CDR3 nucleotide sequence: TGTGCCAGCAGTTTGGACGGGACAGGGGGCTCCTATGGCTACACCTTC.

This clone was seen once. The genes are TRBV19 and TRBJ2-1, with a tentative D call TRBD1 (6 bases). V lost 5 bases and J 11 bases, leaving 16 bases between the germline ends. Germline CDR1 reads LNHDA; CDR2 reads SQIVND (reference sequence). The CDR3 has 13 residues. CDR3 region: CASSQGTTMKQFF. CDR3 sequence (DNA): TGTGCCAGTAGTCAGGGGACCACAATGAAGCAGTTCTTC.

The J gene is TRBJ2-1, the V gene TRBV3-1 (or the pseudogene TRBV3-2), with TRBD2 matching over 9 bases. Looked up from germline, CDR1 is LGHDT and CDR2 is YNNKEL (reference sequence). CDR3 length: 17 amino acids. V shed 1 base and J 1 base; nucleotides not matched to a gene: 5. The CDR3 DNA reads TGTGCCAGCAGCCAAGCTGTAGCGGGGGCTTCCTACAATGAGCAGTTCTTC. This translates into CASSQAVAGASYNEQFF.

The V and J genes are TRBV3-1 (or the pseudogene TRBV3-2) and TRBJ1-1; 8 bases line up with TRBD1. The germline CDR1 and CDR2 sequences are LGHDT and YNNKEL (reference sequence). CDR3 length equals 15 residues. J was trimmed by 5 bases and V by 0 bases; bases with no gene match: 5. The CDR3 reads CASSQETQGGTEAFF. CDR3 coding DNA: TGTGCCAGCAGCCAAGAGACACAGGGGGGGACTGAAGCTTTCTTT.

The chain recombines TRBV6-2 or TRBV6-3 with TRBJ1-2; TRBD1 matches at 7 bases. With V trimmed by 4 bases and J by 4 bases, 3 bases remained unmatched. The CDR3 runs to 13 residues. The V gene's germline CDR1 is MNHEY and CDR2 SVGEGT. CDR3 in DNA: TGTGCCAGCAGTTTTCAGGGGGGCTATGGCTACACCTTC. Translating it yields CASSFQGGYGYTF.

There are a few counts of this clone. This chain links TRBV6-5 with TRBJ1-1, with a tentative D call TRBD1 (5 bases). The CDR3 has 13 amino acids. Germline-derived CDR1 and CDR2 are MNHEY and SVGAGI. The germline V and J ends were trimmed by 5 bases and 3 bases, with 10 bases remaining between them. DNA of the CDR3: TGTGCCAGCAGTCTCCGGGGGGACACTGAAGCTTTCTTT. This translates into CASSLRGDTEAFF.

This clone has only one observation. The chain employs TRBV9 and TRBJ2-5; a weak D match, TRBD2 (6 bases). V was clipped by 4 bases and J by 2 bases, with 15 bases between them. The CDR3 runs to 15 residues. CDR1 and CDR2 (germline): SGDLS, YYNGEE. CDR3 protein: CASSPYSGQQETQYF. The CDR3 region has the DNA TGTGCCAGCAGCCCGTACAGCGGGCAGCAAGAGACCCAGTACTTC.

The V and J genes are TRBV7-8 and TRBJ2-2; the D is unclear. V was shortened by 5 bases and J by 7 bases, with 5 bases between the two germline ends. The CDR3 has 11 amino acids. Germline CDR1 reads SGHVS; CDR2 reads FQNEAQ. This CDR3 reads CASSPLGELFF. The CDR3, as DNA: TGTGCCAGCAGCCCCCTCGGGGAGCTGTTTTTT.

The chain uses TRBV6-5 and TRBJ2-5, with 7 bases identical to TRBD2. Germline CDR1 is MNHEY and CDR2 is SVGAGI. V dropped 6 bases and J dropped 3; count of bases not matched to a gene: 7. CDR3 size: 14 residues. The CDR3 loop reads CASRAGREEETQYF. The CDR3 DNA reads as TGTGCCAGCAGAGCGGGACGGGAGGAAGAGACCCAGTACTTC.

The gene calls are TRBV7-6 and TRBJ1-3; D might be TRBD1 (5 bases). The CDR3 is made up of 15 amino acids. CDR1 and CDR2 (germline): SGHVS, FNYEAQ. V lost 4 bases and J 6 bases, leaving 16 bases between the germline ends. CDR3 bases: TGTGCCAGCAGCTCGGGGCGGGACGGATTAAACACCATATATTTT. Translating it yields CASSSGRDGLNTIYF. Complete variable domain (other parts from reference TRBV7-6 and TRBJ1-3): GAGVSQSPRYKVTKRGQDVALRCDPISGHVSLYWYRQALGQGPEFLTYFNYEAQQDKSGLPNDRFSAERPEGSISTLTIQRTEQRDSAMYRCASSSGRDGLNTIYFGEGSWLTVV.

The J gene is TRBJ2-7, the V gene TRBV14; perhaps TRBD2 as D (5 bases). Deletions cut 4 bases from V and 9 bases from J, with 16 bases between. The germline V gene encodes CDR1 SGHDN and CDR2 FVKESK. The CDR3 contains 13 residues. CDR3 in amino acids: CASSPRILAGQYF. CDR3 coding DNA: TGTGCCAGCAGCCCGCGGATCCTAGCAGGGCAGTACTTC.

CDR3 loop: CASSPSAVAKNIQYF. For the CDR3, the DNA is TGTGCCAGCAGCCCCTCAGCGGTAGCCAAAAACATTCAGTACTTC. This chain links TRBV7-2 with TRBJ2-4; possible D gene TRBD2, 5 bases. CDR3 length: 15 residues. CDR1 and CDR2 from the germline V gene are SGHTA and FQGNSA. V was pared by 5 bases and J by 0 bases, with 11 bases between.

This clone was detected once. The chain uses TRBV9 and TRBJ2-2, with D unresolved. V lost 0 bases to trimming and J lost 3 bases, with 9 bases between them. The CDR3 runs 15 residues. Germline loops: CDR1 SGDLS, CDR2 YYNGEE. Here the CDR3 reads CASSVGPDYTGELFF. The CDR3, as DNA: TGTGCCAGCAGCGTAGGGCCAGACTACACCGGGGAGCTGTTTTTT. Full variable domain (missing parts from reference TRBV9 and TRBJ2-2): DSGVTQTPKHLITATGQRVTLRCSPRSGDLSVYWYQQSLDQGLQFLIQYYNGEERAKGNILERFSAQQFPDLHSELNLSSLELGDSALYFCASSVGPDYTGELFFGEGSRLTVL.